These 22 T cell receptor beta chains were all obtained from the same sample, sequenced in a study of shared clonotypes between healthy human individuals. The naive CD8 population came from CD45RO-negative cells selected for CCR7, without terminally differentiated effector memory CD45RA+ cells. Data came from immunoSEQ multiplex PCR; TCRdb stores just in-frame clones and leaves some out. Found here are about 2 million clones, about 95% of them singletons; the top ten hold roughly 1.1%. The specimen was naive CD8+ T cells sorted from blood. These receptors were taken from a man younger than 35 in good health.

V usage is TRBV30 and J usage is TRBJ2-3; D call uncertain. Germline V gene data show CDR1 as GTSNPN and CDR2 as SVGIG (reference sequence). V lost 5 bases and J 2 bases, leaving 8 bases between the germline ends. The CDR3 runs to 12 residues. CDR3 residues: CAWEVFTDTQYF. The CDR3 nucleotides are TGTGCCTGGGAAGTATTCACAGATACGCAGTATTTT.

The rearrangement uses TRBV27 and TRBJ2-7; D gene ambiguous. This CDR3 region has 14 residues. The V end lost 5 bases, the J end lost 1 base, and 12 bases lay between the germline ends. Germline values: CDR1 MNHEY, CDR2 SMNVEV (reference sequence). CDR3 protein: CASSPYETSYEQYF. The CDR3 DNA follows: TGTGCCAGCAGTCCCTATGAAACGTCCTACGAGCAGTACTTC.

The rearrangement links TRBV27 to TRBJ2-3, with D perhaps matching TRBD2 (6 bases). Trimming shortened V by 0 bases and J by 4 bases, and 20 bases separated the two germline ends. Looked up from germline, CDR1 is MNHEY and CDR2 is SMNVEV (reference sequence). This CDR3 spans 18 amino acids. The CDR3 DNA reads TGTGCCAGCAGTTTATCTGTGACTAGACCCACAAACGCAGATACGCAGTATTTT. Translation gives CASSLSVTRPTNADTQYF.

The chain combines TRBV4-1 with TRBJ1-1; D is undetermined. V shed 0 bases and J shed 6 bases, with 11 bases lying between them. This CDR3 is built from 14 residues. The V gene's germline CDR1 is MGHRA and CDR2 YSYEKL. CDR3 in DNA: TGCGCCAGCAGCCAAGATCCCTCACGGGCTGAAGCTTTCTTT. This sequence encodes CASSQDPSRAEAFF.

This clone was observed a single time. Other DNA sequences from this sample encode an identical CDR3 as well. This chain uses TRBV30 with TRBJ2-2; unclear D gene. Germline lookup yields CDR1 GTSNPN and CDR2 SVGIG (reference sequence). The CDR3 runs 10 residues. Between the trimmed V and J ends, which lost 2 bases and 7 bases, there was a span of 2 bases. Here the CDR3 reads CAWSLGELFF. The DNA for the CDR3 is TGTGCCTGGAGTCTCGGGGAGCTGTTTTTT. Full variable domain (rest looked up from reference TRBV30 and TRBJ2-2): SQTIHQWPATLVQPVGSPLSLECTVEGTSNPNLYWYRQAAGRGLQLLFYSVGIGQISSEVPQNLSASRPQDRQFILSSKKLLLSDSGFYLCAWSLGELFFGEGSRLTVL.

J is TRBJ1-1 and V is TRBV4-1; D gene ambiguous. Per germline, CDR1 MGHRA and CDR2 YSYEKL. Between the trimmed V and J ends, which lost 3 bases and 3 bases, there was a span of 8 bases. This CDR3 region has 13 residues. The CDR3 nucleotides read TGCGCCAGCAGCCAGGCCTGGGACACTGAAGCTTTCTTT. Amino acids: CASSQAWDTEAFF.

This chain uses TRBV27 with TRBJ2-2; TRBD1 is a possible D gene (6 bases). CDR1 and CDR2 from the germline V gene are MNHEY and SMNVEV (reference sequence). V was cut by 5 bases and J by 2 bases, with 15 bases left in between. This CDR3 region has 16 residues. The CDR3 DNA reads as TGTGCCAGCAGTCGGAATCCGGGACAAAACACCGGGGAGCTGTTTTTT. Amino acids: CASSRNPGQNTGELFF.

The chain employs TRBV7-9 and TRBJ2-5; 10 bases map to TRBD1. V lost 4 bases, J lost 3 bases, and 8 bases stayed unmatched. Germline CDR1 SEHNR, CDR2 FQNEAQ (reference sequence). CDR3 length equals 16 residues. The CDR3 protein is CASSYQRDRGEETQYF. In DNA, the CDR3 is TGTGCCAGCAGCTACCAACGGGACAGGGGAGAAGAGACCCAGTACTTC.

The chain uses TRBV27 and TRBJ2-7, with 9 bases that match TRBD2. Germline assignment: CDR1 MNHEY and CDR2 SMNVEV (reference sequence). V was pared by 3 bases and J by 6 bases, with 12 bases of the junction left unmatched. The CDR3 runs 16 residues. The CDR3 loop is CASSLSIGGGAGEQYF. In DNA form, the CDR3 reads TGTGCCAGCAGTTTGTCCATCGGCGGGGGGGCCGGCGAGCAGTACTTC.

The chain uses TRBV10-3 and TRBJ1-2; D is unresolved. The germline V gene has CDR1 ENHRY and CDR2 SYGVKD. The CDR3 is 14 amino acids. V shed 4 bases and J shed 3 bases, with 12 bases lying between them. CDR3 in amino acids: CAISGHEIDYGYTF. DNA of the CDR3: TGTGCCATCAGTGGACACGAAATAGACTATGGCTACACCTTC.

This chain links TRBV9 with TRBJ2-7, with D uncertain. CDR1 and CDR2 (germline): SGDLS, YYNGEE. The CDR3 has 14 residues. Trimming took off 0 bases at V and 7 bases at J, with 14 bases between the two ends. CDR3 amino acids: CASSVARMPGEQYF. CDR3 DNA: TGTGCCAGCAGCGTAGCCAGAATGCCTGGGGAGCAGTACTTC.

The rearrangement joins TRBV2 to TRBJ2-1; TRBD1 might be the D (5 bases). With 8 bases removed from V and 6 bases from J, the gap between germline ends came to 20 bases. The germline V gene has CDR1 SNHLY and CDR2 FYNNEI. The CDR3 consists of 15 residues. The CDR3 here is CASGFSAQDINEQFF. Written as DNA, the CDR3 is TGTGCCAGCGGTTTCAGTGCACAGGATATCAATGAGCAGTTCTTC.

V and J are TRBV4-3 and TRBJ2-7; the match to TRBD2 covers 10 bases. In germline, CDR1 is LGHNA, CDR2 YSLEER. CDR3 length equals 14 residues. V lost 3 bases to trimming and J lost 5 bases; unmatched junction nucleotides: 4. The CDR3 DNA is TGCGCCAGCAGCCATAGCGGGAGGACCGACGAGCAGTACTTC. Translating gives CASSHSGRTDEQYF.

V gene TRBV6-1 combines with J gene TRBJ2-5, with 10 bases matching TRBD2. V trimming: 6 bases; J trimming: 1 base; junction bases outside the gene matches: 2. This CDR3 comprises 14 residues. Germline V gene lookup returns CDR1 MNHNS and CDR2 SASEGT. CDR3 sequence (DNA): TGTGCCAGCAGGGTAGCGGGGGGCCAAGAGACCCAGTACTTC. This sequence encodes CASRVAGGQETQYF.

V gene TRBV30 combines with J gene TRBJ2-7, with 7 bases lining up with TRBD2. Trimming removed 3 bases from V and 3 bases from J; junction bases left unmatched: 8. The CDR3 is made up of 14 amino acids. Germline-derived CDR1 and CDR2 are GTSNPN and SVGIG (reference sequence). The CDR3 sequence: CAWSLGRGHYEQYF. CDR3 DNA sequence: TGTGCCTGGAGCCTGGGGAGGGGCCACTACGAGCAGTACTTC.

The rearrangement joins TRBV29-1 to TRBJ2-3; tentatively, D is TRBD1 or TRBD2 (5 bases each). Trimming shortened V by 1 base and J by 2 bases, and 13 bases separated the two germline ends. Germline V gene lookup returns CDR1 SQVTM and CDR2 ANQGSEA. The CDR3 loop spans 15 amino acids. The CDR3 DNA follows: TGCAGCGTTGAAGGAGGGGCGAGGGACACAGATACGCAGTATTTT. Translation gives CSVEGGARDTDTQYF.

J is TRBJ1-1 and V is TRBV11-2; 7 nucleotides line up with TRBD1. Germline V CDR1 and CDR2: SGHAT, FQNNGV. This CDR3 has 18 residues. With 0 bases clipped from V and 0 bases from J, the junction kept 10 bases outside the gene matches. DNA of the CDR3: TGTGCCAGCAGCTTAGATGCCACCGCGGGACAGTTGAACACTGAAGCTTTCTTT. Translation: CASSLDATAGQLNTEAFF.

CDR3 bases: TGCGCCAGCAGCCAAGGACAGGGGATCGGCAATGAGCAGTTCTTC. Its translation is CASSQGQGIGNEQFF. This rearrangement joins TRBV4-1 to TRBJ2-1; 8 nucleotides match TRBD1. With V trimmed by 1 base and J by 6 bases, 5 bases remained unmatched. CDR1 is MGHRA, CDR2 YSYEKL, per germline. The length of the CDR3 is 15 residues.

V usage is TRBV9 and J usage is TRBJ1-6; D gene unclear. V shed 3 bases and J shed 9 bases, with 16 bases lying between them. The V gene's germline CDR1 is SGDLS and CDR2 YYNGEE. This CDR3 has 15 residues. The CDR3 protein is CASSAVWDLSSPLHF. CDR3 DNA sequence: TGTGCCAGCAGCGCAGTGTGGGATCTGAGTTCACCCCTCCACTTT.

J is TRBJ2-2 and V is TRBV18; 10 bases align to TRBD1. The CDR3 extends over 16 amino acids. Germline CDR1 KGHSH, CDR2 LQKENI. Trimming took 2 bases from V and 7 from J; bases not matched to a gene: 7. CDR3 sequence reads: CASSPEGTGDGGELFF. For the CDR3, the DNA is TGTGCCAGCTCACCAGAAGGGACAGGGGACGGCGGGGAGCTGTTTTTT.

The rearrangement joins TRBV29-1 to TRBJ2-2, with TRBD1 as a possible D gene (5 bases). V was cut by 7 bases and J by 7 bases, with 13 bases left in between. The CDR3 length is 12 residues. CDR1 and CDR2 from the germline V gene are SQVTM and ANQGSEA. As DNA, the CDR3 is TGCAGCGCCCCAGGGTTAAACGGGGAGCTGTTTTTT. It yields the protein CSAPGLNGELFF.

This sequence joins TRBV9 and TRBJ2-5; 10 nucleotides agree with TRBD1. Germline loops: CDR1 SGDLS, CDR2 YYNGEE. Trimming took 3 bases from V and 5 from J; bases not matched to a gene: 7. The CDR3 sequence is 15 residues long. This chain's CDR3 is CASSAFGQGVETQYF. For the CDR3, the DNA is TGTGCCAGCAGCGCATTCGGACAGGGGGTGGAGACCCAGTACTTC.